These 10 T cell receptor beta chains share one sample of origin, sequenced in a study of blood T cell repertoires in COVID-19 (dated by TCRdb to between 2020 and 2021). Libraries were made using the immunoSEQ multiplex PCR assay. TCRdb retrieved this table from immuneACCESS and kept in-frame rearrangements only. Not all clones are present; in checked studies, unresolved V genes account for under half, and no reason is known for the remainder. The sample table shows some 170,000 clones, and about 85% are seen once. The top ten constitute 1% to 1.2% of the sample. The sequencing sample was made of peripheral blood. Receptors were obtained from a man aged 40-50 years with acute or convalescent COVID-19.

CDR3 in amino acids: CASSPEGDTQYF. The CDR3 DNA follows: TGTGCCAGCAGCCCAGAGGGAGATACGCAGTATTTT. This chain uses TRBV7-9 with TRBJ2-3, with D tentatively TRBD2 (5 bases). The CDR3 totals 12 residues. V lost 5 bases to trimming and J lost 5 bases, with 8 bases between them. CDR1 and CDR2 from the germline V gene are SEHNR and FQNEAQ (reference sequence).

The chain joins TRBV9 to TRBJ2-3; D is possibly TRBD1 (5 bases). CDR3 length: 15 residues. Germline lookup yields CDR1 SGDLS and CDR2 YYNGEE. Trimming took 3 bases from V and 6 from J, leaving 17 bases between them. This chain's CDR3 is CASSDYMQGSDTQYF. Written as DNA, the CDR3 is TGTGCCAGCAGCGACTACATGCAGGGATCTGATACGCAGTATTTT.

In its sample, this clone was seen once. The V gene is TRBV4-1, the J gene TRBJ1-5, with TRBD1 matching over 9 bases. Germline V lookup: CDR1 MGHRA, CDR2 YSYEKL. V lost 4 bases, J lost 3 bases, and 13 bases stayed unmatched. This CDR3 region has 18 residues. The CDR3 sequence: CASSPGPGTGLSNQPQHF. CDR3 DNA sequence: TGCGCCAGCAGCCCTGGCCCCGGGACAGGGTTATCCAATCAGCCCCAGCATTTT.

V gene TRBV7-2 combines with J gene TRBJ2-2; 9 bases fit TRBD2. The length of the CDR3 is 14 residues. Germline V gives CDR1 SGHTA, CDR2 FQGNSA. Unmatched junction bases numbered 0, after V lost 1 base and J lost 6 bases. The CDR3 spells CASSLGLAAGELFF. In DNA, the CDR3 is TGTGCCAGCAGCTTAGGACTAGCGGCCGGGGAGCTGTTTTTT.

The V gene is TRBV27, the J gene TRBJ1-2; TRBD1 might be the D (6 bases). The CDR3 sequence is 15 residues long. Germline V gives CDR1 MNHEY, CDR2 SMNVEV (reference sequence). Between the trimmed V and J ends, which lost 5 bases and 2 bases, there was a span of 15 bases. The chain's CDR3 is CASSPTQGTNYGYTF. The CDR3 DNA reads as TGTGCCAGCAGTCCTACCCAGGGGACAAACTATGGCTACACCTTC.

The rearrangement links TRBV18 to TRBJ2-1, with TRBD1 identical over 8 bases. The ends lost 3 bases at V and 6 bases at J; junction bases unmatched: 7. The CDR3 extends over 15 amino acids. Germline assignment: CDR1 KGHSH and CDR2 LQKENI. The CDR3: CASSPSRTGRNEQFF. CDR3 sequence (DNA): TGTGCCAGCTCACCCTCAAGGACAGGGCGCAATGAGCAGTTCTTC.

CDR3 loop: CASSIDPGVTYNEQFF. The DNA of the CDR3 is TGTGCCAGTAGTATTGACCCGGGGGTAACCTACAATGAGCAGTTCTTC. This chain links TRBV19 with TRBJ2-1; D perhaps matches TRBD2 (6 bases). Trimming stripped 3 bases from V and 2 bases from J, with 14 bases between. Germline lookup yields CDR1 LNHDA and CDR2 SQIVND (reference sequence). The CDR3 is 16 residues long.

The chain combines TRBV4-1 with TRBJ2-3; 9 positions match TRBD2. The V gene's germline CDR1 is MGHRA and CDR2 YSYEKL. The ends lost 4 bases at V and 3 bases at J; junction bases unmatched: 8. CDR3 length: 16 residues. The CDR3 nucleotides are TGCGCCAGCAGCCCTTGGACTAGCGAACCGACAGATACGCAGTATTTT. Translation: CASSPWTSEPTDTQYF.

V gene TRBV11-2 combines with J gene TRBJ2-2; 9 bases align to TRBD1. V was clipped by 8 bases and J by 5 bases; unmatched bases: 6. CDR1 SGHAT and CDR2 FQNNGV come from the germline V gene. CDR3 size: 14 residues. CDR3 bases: TGTGCCAGCGGGGACAGGGTGGTGACCGGGGAGCTGTTTTTT. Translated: CASGDRVVTGELFF.

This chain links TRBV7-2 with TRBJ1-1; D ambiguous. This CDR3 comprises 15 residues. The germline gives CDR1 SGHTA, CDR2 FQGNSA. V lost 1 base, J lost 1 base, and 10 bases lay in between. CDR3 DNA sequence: TGTGCCAGCAGCTTAGACGGAGGATGGAACACTGAAGCTTTCTTT. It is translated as CASSLDGGWNTEAFF.